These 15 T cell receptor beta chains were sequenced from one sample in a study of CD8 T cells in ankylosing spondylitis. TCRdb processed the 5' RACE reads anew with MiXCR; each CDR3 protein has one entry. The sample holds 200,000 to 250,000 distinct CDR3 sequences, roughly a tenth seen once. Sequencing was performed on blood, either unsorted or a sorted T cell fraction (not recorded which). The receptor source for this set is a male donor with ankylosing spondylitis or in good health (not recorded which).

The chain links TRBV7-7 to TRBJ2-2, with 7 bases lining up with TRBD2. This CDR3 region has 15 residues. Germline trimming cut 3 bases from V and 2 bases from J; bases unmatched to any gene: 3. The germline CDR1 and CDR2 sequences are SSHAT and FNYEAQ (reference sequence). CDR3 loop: CASSFGGTNTGELFF. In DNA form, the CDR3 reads TGTGCCAGCAGCTTCGGGGGGACCAACACCGGGGAGCTGTTTTTT.

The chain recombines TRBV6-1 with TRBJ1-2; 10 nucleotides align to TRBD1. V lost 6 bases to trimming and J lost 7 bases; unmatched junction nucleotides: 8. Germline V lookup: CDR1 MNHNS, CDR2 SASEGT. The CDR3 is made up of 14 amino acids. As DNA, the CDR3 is TGTGCCAGCAGAAGACAGGGGGCGCCGGTTGGCTACACCTTC. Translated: CASRRQGAPVGYTF.

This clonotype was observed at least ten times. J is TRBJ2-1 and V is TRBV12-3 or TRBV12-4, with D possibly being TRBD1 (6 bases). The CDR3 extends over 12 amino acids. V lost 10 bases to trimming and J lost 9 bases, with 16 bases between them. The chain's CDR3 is CATSLGAGEQFF. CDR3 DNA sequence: TGTGCCACCAGCTTGGGGGCTGGTGAGCAGTTCTTC.

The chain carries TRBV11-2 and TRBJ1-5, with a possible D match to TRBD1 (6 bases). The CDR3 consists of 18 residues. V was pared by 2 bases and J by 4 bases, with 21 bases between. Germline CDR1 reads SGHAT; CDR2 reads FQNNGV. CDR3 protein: CASSLLVRSTGKNQPQHF. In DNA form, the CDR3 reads TGTGCCAGCAGCTTATTGGTTAGATCTACAGGGAAAAATCAGCCCCAGCATTTT.

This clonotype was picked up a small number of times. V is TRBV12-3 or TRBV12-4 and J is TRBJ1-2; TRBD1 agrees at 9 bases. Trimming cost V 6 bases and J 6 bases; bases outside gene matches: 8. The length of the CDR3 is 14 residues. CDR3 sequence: CASSQDRGGDGYTF. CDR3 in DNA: TGTGCCAGCAGCCAGGACAGGGGCGGGGATGGCTACACCTTC.

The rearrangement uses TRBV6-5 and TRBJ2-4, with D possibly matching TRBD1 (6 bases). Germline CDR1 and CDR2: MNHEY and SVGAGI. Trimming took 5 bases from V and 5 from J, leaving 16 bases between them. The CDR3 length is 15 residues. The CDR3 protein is CASSNPRDKQNIQYF. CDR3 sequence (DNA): TGTGCCAGCAGTAACCCTCGGGACAAGCAAAACATTCAGTACTTC.

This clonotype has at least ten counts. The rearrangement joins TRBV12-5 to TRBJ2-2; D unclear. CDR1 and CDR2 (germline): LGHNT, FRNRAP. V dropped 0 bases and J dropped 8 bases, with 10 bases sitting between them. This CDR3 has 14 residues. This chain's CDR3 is CASGLVPPPGELFF. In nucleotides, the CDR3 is TGTGCTAGTGGTTTGGTACCTCCCCCTGGGGAGCTGTTTTTT.

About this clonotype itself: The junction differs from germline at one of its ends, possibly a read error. CDR3 sequence (DNA): TGCGCCAGCAGCTTGGACACTAACTATGGCAACACCTTC. Translating gives CASSLDTNYGNTF. This chain uses TRBV5-1 with TRBJ1-2; D is unresolved. Germline lookup yields CDR1 SGHRS and CDR2 YFSETQ. The CDR3 contains 13 residues.

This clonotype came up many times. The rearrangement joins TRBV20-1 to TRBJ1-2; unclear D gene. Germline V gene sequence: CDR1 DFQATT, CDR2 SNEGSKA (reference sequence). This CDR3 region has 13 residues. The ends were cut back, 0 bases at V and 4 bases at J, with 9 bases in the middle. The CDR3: CSARDNPSYGYTF. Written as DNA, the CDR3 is TGCAGTGCTAGAGATAACCCGAGCTATGGCTACACCTTC.

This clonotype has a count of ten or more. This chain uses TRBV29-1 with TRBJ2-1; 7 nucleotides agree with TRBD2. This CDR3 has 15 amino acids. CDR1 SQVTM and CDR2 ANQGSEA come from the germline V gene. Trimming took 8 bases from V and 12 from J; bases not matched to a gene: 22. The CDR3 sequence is CSHTPQGAGAPLQFF. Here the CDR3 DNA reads TGCAGCCACACCCCCCAGGGTGCGGGAGCTCCCTTGCAGTTCTTC.

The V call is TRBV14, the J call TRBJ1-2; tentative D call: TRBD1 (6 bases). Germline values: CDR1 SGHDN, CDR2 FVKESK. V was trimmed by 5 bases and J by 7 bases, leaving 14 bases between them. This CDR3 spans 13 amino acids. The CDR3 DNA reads TGTGCCAGCAGCGCAGGGGTTGACGGTGGCTACACCTTC. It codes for CASSAGVDGGYTF.

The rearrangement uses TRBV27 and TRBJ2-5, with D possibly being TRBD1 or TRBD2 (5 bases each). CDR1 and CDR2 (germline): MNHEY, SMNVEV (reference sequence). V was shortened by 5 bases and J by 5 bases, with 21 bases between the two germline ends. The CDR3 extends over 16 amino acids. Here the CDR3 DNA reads TGTGCCAGCAGTCAACTTCCCGGGCAAGGGGAGGAGACCCAGTACTTC. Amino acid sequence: CASSQLPGQGEETQYF.

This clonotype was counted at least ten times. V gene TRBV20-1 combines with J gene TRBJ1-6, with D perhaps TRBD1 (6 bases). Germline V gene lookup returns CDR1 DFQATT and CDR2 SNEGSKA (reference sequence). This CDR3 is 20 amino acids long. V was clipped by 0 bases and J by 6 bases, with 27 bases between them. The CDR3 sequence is CSARDFGAGATRSFNSPLHF. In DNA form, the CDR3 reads TGCAGTGCTAGAGATTTCGGCGCAGGGGCAACCCGATCATTTAATTCACCCCTCCACTTT.

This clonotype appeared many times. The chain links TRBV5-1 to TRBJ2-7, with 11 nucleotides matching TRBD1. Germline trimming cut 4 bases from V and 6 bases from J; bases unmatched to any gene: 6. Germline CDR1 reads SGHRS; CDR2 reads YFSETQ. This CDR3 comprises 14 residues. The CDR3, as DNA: TGCGCCAGCAGCCTTGGGACAGGGGGGCGCGAGCAGTACTTC. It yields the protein CASSLGTGGREQYF.

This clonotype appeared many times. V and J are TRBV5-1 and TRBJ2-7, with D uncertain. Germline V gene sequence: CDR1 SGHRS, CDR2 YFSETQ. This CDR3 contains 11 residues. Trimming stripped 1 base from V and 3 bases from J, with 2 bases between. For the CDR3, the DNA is TGCGCCAGCAGCTTGTACTACGAGCAGTACTTC. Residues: CASSLYYEQYF. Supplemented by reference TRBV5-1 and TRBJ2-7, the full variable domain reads KAGVTQTPRYLIKTRGQQVTLSCSPISGHRSVSWYQQTPGQGLQFLFEYFSETQRNKGNFPGRFSGRQFSNSRSEMNVSTLELGDSALYLCASSLYYEQYFGPGTRLTVT.